This TCR beta chain was found in a study of CXCR3-negative and CXCR3-positive naive CD8 T cells. Overall study results and limits: Whereas memory cells differed, naive CXCR3-negative and CXCR3-positive cells shared similar TRBV-TRBJ usage. High diversity, comparable across both naive subsets, contrasted with much lower diversity in memory CD8+ cells.

The CDR3 totals 16 residues. The germline gives CDR1 LGHNA, CDR2 YNFKEQ. Details on this clonotype: Its antigen remains unknown.

UMI-labeled TRB cDNA libraries were prepared by 5' RACE. TCRdb reanalyzed the 5' RACE reads and collapses them to one entry per CDR3 protein, without DNA. Its clone listing holds 100,000 to 150,000 distinct CDR3 sequences. The naive CD8+ gate required CD45RO-CCR7+CD27+CD95- phenotype. This TCR was sampled from a human donor in good health. Some clones in this sample may be carry-over from other donors' samples. The rearrangement links TRBV4-2 to TRBJ1-5; TCRdb proposes TRBD1, but this gene call is untestable without DNA. Sequencing was done on a sample of naive CXCR3- CD8+ T cells from blood. The subset: CD45RO-CCR7+CD27+CD95- naive CD8+ T cells lacking CXCR3 (TNR3-). The CDR3 loop is CASSQGDRGLNQPQHF.